The 11 T cell receptor beta chains below were found in one sample sequenced in a study of CD8 T cells in ankylosing spondylitis. TCRdb itself ran the 5' RACE reads through MiXCR, one entry per CDR3 protein. The repertoire holds roughly 180,000 distinct CDR3 sequences, with around a tenth as singletons. Source material: blood, either unsorted or a sorted T cell fraction (not recorded which). These receptors were taken from a female donor with ankylosing spondylitis or in good health (not recorded which).

V and J are TRBV6-2 or TRBV6-3 and TRBJ2-2, with TRBD1 matching 7 bases. The CDR3 contains 19 residues. Germline CDR1 is MNHEY and CDR2 is SVGEGT. J lost 1 base, V lost 4 bases, and 15 bases had no gene match. The CDR3 loop is CASSFTEITGVGNTGELFF. CDR3 DNA: TGTGCCAGCAGTTTCACCGAGATTACAGGGGTAGGGAACACCGGGGAGCTGTTTTTT.

The chain combines TRBV9 with TRBJ1-2, with no clear D. The CDR3 is 17 amino acids. CDR1 is SGDLS, CDR2 YYNGEE, per germline. With 3 bases removed from V and 2 bases from J, the gap between germline ends came to 20 bases. The CDR3, as DNA: TGTGCCAGCAGCGCTGACCCGAGACGACCCACGAACTATGGCTACACCTTC. It is translated as CASSADPRRPTNYGYTF. The variable domain in full, completed from reference TRBV9 and TRBJ1-2, reads DSGVTQTPKHLITATGQRVTLRCSPRSGDLSVYWYQQSLDQGLQFLIQYYNGEERAKGNILERFSAQQFPDLHSELNLSSLELGDSALYFCASSADPRRPTNYGYTFGSGTRLTVV.

V is TRBV4-1 and J is TRBJ2-1; D gene ambiguous. The V end lost 0 bases, the J end lost 6 bases, and 6 bases lay between the germline ends. The CDR3 covers 13 residues. Germline CDR1 and CDR2: MGHRA and YSYEKL. In DNA, the CDR3 is TGCGCCAGCAGCCAAGATTACGGCAATGAGCAGTTCTTC. It translates to CASSQDYGNEQFF.

This clonotype occurred a few times. The CDR3 region is CATSRVASRDRYTQYF. The CDR3 DNA sequence: TGTGCCACCAGCAGAGTAGCTAGCAGGGATAGGTATACGCAGTATTTT. The chain carries TRBV15 and TRBJ2-3, with D perhaps TRBD1 or TRBD2 (5 bases each). CDR3 size: 16 residues. V lost 1 base and J lost 7, with 18 bases in between. Germline V gives CDR1 LNHNV, CDR2 YYDKDF (reference sequence).

The chain is built from TRBV7-9 and TRBJ2-1; the match to TRBD1 covers 7 bases. The CDR3 loop spans 15 amino acids. CDR1 and CDR2 from the germline V gene are SEHNR and FQNEAQ (reference sequence). With V trimmed by 11 bases and J by 0 bases, 10 bases remained unmatched. The CDR3 DNA follows: TGTGCCCTAAGGAGAGGGGACAGCTCCTACAATGAGCAGTTCTTC. As protein: CALRRGDSSYNEQFF.

The chain is built from TRBV27 and TRBJ2-7, with TRBD2 as a possible D gene (6 bases). The CDR3 loop spans 15 amino acids. Germline CDR1 MNHEY, CDR2 SMNVEV (reference sequence). Trimming shortened V by 0 bases and J by 6 bases, and 15 bases separated the two germline ends. The CDR3 DNA is TGTGCCAGCAGTTTATCGGCGGGGCTGAAGGTCGAGCAGTACTTC. Translating it yields CASSLSAGLKVEQYF.

The chain recombines TRBV2 with TRBJ1-1; the D is unclear. This CDR3 is built from 13 residues. V lost 0 bases, J lost 3 bases, and 5 bases lay in between. CDR1 and CDR2 from the germline V gene are SNHLY and FYNNEI. For the CDR3, the DNA is TGTGCCAGCAGTGAAGCGTGGGACACTGAAGCTTTCTTT. The encoded protein is CASSEAWDTEAFF.

In its sample, this clonotype was seen a few times. This rearrangement joins TRBV10-2 to TRBJ2-1; 7 nucleotides align to TRBD2. This CDR3 has 16 amino acids. Germline V lookup: CDR1 WSHSY, CDR2 SAAADI. The J segment lost 4 bases and the V segment lost 4 bases, leaving 10 bases of the junction unmatched. CDR3 coding DNA: TGCGCCAGCAGTGTTGCCCGGACTAGACTTTACAATGAGCAGTTCTTC. Its translation is CASSVARTRLYNEQFF.

The chain employs TRBV7-8 and TRBJ2-1; D not resolved. CDR1 and CDR2 (germline): SGHVS, FQNEAQ. The V and J ends lost 1 base and 6 bases respectively, with 7 bases between them. The CDR3 consists of 13 residues. The CDR3 coding sequence is TGTGCCAGCAGCTTAGACCGCGGCAATGAGCAGTTCTTC. Translating it yields CASSLDRGNEQFF.

This clonotype was recorded many times. The CDR3 loop is CASSSGQGWNEQFF. The DNA of the CDR3 is TGTGCCAGCAGTTCCGGACAGGGTTGGAATGAGCAGTTCTTC. V gene TRBV6-2 or TRBV6-3 combines with J gene TRBJ2-1; 8 bases map to TRBD1. With V trimmed by 4 bases and J by 7 bases, 6 bases remained unmatched. The CDR3 extends over 14 amino acids. Germline loops: CDR1 MNHEY, CDR2 SVGEGT.

This clonotype was found many times. The rearrangement joins TRBV7-8 to TRBJ2-7, with no clear D. This CDR3 is 13 amino acids long. Germline V CDR1 and CDR2: SGHVS, FQNEAQ. Trimming took off 6 bases at V and 6 bases at J, with 15 bases between the two ends. Here the CDR3 reads CASRLNVGSEQYF. The CDR3, as DNA: TGTGCCAGCAGACTAAATGTGGGGTCCGAGCAGTACTTC.